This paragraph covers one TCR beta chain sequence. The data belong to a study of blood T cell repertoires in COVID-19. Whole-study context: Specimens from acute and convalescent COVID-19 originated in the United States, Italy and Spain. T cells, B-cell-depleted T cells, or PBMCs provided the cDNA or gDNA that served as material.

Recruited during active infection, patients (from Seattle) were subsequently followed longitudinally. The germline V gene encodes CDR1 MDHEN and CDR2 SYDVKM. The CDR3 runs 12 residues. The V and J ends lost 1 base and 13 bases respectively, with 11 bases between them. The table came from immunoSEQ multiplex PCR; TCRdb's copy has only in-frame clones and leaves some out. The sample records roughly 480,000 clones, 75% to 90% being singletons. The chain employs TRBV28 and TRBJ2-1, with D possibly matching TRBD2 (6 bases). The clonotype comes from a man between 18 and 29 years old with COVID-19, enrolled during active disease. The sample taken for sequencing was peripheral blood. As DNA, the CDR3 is TGTGCCAGCAGTTTATTACTAGCTGAACAGTTCTTC. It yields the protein CASSLLLAEQFF.